This T cell receptor beta chain was obtained from a study of monozygotic twins with inflammatory bowel disease. As concerns this clonotype: As yet, its antigen is unknown.

The study's findings and limits: Especially with disease activity, IBD patients shared fewer clonotypes with others than healthy twins did. In patient repertoires, differing immunosuppressive treatments may have added some variability.

CDR1 MNHEY and CDR2 SMNVEV come from the germline V gene (reference sequence). The CDR3 contains 15 residues. TCRdb reprocessed the 5' RACE reads, with one entry per CDR3 protein and no DNA. In all, the sample yields around 450,000 distinct CDR3 sequences. This chain connects TRBV27 to TRBJ2-3; TCRdb calls TRBD2, which cannot be checked without DNA. This clonotype was obtained from a human donor with ulcerative colitis or Crohn's disease, or a healthy co-twin of an affected twin (not recorded which). Material: blood. The CDR3 spells CASRLGTSGTDTQYF.